The rows below give T cell receptor beta chains drawn from one sample of a study of blood T cells in healthy people across ages. TCRdb analysed the 5' RACE reads with MiXCR anew, one entry per CDR3 protein. The sample has about 780,000 distinct CDR3 sequences, about half seen once; the top ten hold around 18%. Sequenced input: blood. These receptors were obtained from a man older than 75 in good health. Both conserved end residues are part of each CDR3. The D gene is left open where the match is weak. Some rows have no size entry. The others give once, few or many, or a class for an expanded clone.

j_gene: TRBJ2-5; v_gene: TRBV20-1; d_gene: TRBD1; abundance: few; CDR3aa: CSATQTGDIKTQYF; CDR3nt: TGCAGTGCTACCCAAACAGGGGACATAAAGACCCAGTACTTC
j_gene: TRBJ2-3; v_gene: TRBV6-6; d_gene: -; abundance: many; CDR3aa: CASSYSSITDTQYF; CDR3nt: TGTGCCAGCAGTTACTCCTCAATCACAGATACGCAGTATTTT
j_gene: TRBJ2-7; v_gene: TRBV29-1; d_gene: -; abundance: -; CDR3aa: CSVERDSGQYF; CDR3nt: TGCAGCGTTGAGAGAGATTCGGGGCAGTACTTC
j_gene: TRBJ2-7; v_gene: TRBV5-5; d_gene: -; abundance: few; CDR3aa: CASSLAAGEQYF; CDR3nt: TGTGCCAGCAGCTTAGCGGCAGGCGAGCAGTACTTC
j_gene: TRBJ2-6; v_gene: TRBV5-1; d_gene: -; abundance: many; CDR3aa: CASSPTGSGANVLTF; CDR3nt: TGCGCCAGCAGCCCGACCGGTTCTGGGGCCAACGTCCTGACTTTC
j_gene: TRBJ2-5; v_gene: TRBV28; d_gene: TRBD2; abundance: -; CDR3aa: CASSKTGTTKETQYF; CDR3nt: TGTGCCAGCAGTAAAACCGGGACTACCAAAGAGACCCAGTACTTC
j_gene: TRBJ1-5; v_gene: TRBV28; d_gene: TRBD1; abundance: -; CDR3aa: CASSSGGADNQPQHF; CDR3nt: TGTGCCAGCAGTTCAGGGGGGGCGGACAATCAGCCCCAGCATTTT
j_gene: TRBJ2-7; v_gene: TRBV9; d_gene: -; abundance: -; CDR3aa: CASAGQRSEQYF; CDR3nt: TGTGCCAGCGCGGGTCAGCGCAGTGAGCAGTACTTC
j_gene: TRBJ2-1; v_gene: TRBV7-8; d_gene: TRBD2; abundance: few; CDR3aa: CASTREASGSSYNEQFF; CDR3nt: TGTGCCAGCACACGGGAGGCTAGCGGGAGCTCCTACAATGAGCAGTTCTTC
j_gene: TRBJ2-1; v_gene: TRBV5-1; d_gene: TRBD2; abundance: few; CDR3aa: CASSLDPAGANEQFF; CDR3nt: TGCGCCAGCAGCTTGGATCCAGCGGGAGCCAATGAGCAGTTCTTC
j_gene: TRBJ2-5; v_gene: TRBV29-1; d_gene: TRBD2; abundance: few; CDR3aa: CSAINSAGDRYNEQYF; CDR3nt: TGCAGCGCAATAAATTCAGCGGGAGATCGTTACAATGAGCAGTACTTC
j_gene: TRBJ1-4; v_gene: TRBV15; d_gene: -; abundance: -; CDR3aa: CATSRSRKVANEKLFF; CDR3nt: TGTGCCACCAGCAGATCCCGGAAGGTTGCTAATGAAAAACTGTTTTTT
j_gene: TRBJ1-5; v_gene: TRBV2; d_gene: -; abundance: -; CDR3aa: CASSERWGGNQPQHF; CDR3nt: TGTGCCAGCAGTGAGAGGTGGGGAGGCAATCAGCCCCAGCATTTT
j_gene: TRBJ1-2; v_gene: TRBV15; d_gene: -; abundance: -; CDR3aa: CATSRDRGSGYTF; CDR3nt: TGTGCCACCAGCAGAGACCGGGGCTCCGGCTACACCTTC
j_gene: TRBJ2-3; v_gene: TRBV5-1; d_gene: TRBD2; abundance: -; CDR3aa: CASSLTSGGSKGTDTQYF; CDR3nt: TGCGCCAGCAGCTTGACAAGCGGGGGATCCAAGGGGACAGATACGCAGTATTTT
j_gene: TRBJ2-1; v_gene: TRBV29-1; d_gene: TRBD2; abundance: -; CDR3aa: CSVEDRGDEQFF; CDR3nt: TGCAGCGTTGAAGATCGGGGGGATGAGCAGTTCTTC
j_gene: TRBJ2-3; v_gene: TRBV12-3/TRBV12-4; d_gene: TRBD1; abundance: few; CDR3aa: CASSSQGTVTDTQYF; CDR3nt: TGTGCCAGCAGTTCCCAGGGGACAGTGACAGATACGCAGTATTTT
j_gene: TRBJ1-5; v_gene: TRBV12-3/TRBV12-4; d_gene: -; abundance: few; CDR3aa: CASSLLGNSNQPQHF; CDR3nt: TGTGCCAGCAGTTTATTAGGTAATTCCAATCAGCCCCAGCATTTT
j_gene: TRBJ2-1; v_gene: TRBV24-1; d_gene: TRBD2; abundance: -; CDR3aa: CATSDSAGESVEQFF; CDR3nt: TGTGCCACCAGTGATTCAGCGGGAGAGTCGGTTGAGCAGTTCTTC
j_gene: TRBJ1-2; v_gene: TRBV5-5; d_gene: -; abundance: -; CDR3aa: CASSLVLRGDNYGYTF; CDR3nt: TGTGCCAGCAGCTTGGTACTTCGCGGAGATAACTATGGCTACACCTTC
j_gene: TRBJ2-5; v_gene: TRBV12-3/TRBV12-4; d_gene: TRBD2; abundance: -; CDR3aa: CASSVGLGGNEQYF; CDR3nt: TGTGCCAGCAGTGTGGGACTAGGCGGCAATGAGCAGTACTTC
j_gene: TRBJ2-7; v_gene: TRBV4-1; d_gene: -; abundance: -; CDR3aa: CASSKIHGTVTSYEQYF; CDR3nt: TGCGCCAGCAGCAAAATCCATGGGACGGTGACATCCTACGAGCAGTACTTC
j_gene: TRBJ2-1; v_gene: TRBV3-1; d_gene: -; abundance: few; CDR3aa: CASSQRLDYNEQFF; CDR3nt: TGTGCCAGCAGCCAGAGACTAGACTACAATGAGCAGTTCTTC
j_gene: TRBJ2-7; v_gene: TRBV20-1; d_gene: -; abundance: -; CDR3aa: CSAIDSSYNEQYF; CDR3nt: TGCAGTGCTATCGATAGCTCCTACAATGAGCAGTACTTC
j_gene: TRBJ2-7; v_gene: TRBV29-1; d_gene: TRBD2; abundance: many; CDR3aa: CSVFSAGAHYEQYF; CDR3nt: TGCAGCGTTTTTTCTGCGGGAGCCCACTACGAGCAGTACTTC
j_gene: TRBJ1-1; v_gene: TRBV11-1; d_gene: -; abundance: many; CDR3aa: CASSPTVNTEAFF; CDR3nt: TGTGCCAGCAGTCCGACAGTTAACACTGAAGCTTTCTTT
j_gene: TRBJ1-2; v_gene: TRBV7-8; d_gene: -; abundance: few; CDR3aa: CATPPQASFNYGYTF; CDR3nt: TGTGCCACCCCGCCCCAGGCCAGTTTTAACTATGGCTACACCTTC
j_gene: TRBJ2-6; v_gene: TRBV10-3; d_gene: TRBD1; abundance: many; CDR3aa: CAISESGTAGANVLTF; CDR3nt: TGTGCCATCAGTGAGTCAGGGACAGCTGGGGCCAACGTCCTGACTTTC
j_gene: TRBJ2-1; v_gene: TRBV4-2; d_gene: TRBD2; abundance: -; CDR3aa: CASSPGLAYEQFF; CDR3nt: TGTGCCAGCAGCCCCGGACTAGCGTATGAGCAGTTCTTC
j_gene: TRBJ2-3; v_gene: TRBV24-1; d_gene: TRBD2; abundance: -; CDR3aa: CATSDLPGGRARDTQYF; CDR3nt: TGTGCCACCAGTGATTTGCCGGGCGGGAGGGCCAGGGATACGCAGTATTTT
j_gene: TRBJ2-7; v_gene: TRBV9; d_gene: TRBD2; abundance: few; CDR3aa: CASSVDTSGRSPPYEQYF; CDR3nt: TGTGCCAGCAGCGTAGATACTAGCGGGAGGAGTCCCCCCTACGAGCAGTACTTC
j_gene: TRBJ2-1; v_gene: TRBV20-1; d_gene: TRBD2; abundance: few; CDR3aa: CSARSWGTSREYNEQFF; CDR3nt: TGCAGTGCTAGAAGTTGGGGGACTAGCAGAGAATACAATGAGCAGTTCTTC
j_gene: TRBJ1-5; v_gene: TRBV12-3/TRBV12-4; d_gene: TRBD1; abundance: -; CDR3aa: CASSLGLPTGVGNQPQHF; CDR3nt: TGTGCCAGCAGTTTAGGGCTCCCGACAGGGGTAGGCAATCAGCCCCAGCATTTT
j_gene: TRBJ2-1; v_gene: TRBV3-1; d_gene: -; abundance: -; CDR3aa: CASSHQLAGINNEQFF; CDR3nt: TGTGCCAGCAGCCACCAACTAGCAGGGATAAACAATGAGCAGTTCTTC
j_gene: TRBJ2-1; v_gene: TRBV5-6; d_gene: TRBD2; abundance: few; CDR3aa: CASSFGLAGAAAYNEQFF; CDR3nt: TGTGCCAGCAGCTTTGGGCTAGCGGGAGCTGCAGCCTACAATGAGCAGTTCTTC
j_gene: TRBJ2-4; v_gene: TRBV4-2; d_gene: TRBD1; abundance: -; CDR3aa: CASSQNTGGSGSKNIQYF; CDR3nt: TGTGCCAGCAGCCAGAATACAGGGGGCTCGGGTTCCAAAAACATTCAGTACTTC
j_gene: TRBJ1-1; v_gene: TRBV6-2/TRBV6-3; d_gene: -; abundance: -; CDR3aa: CASEGVLGVTEAFF; CDR3nt: TGTGCCAGCGAGGGAGTCTTGGGAGTAACTGAAGCTTTCTTT
j_gene: TRBJ2-3; v_gene: TRBV3-1; d_gene: -; abundance: -; CDR3aa: CASSRTGFSTDTQYF; CDR3nt: TGTGCCAGCAGCCGAACAGGGTTTTCAACAGATACGCAGTATTTT
j_gene: TRBJ2-7; v_gene: TRBV2; d_gene: -; abundance: few; CDR3aa: CASSVVDYEQYF; CDR3nt: TGTGCCAGCAGTGTCGTAGACTACGAGCAGTACTTC
j_gene: TRBJ2-1; v_gene: TRBV9; d_gene: TRBD1; abundance: few; CDR3aa: CASSVGDRAPEQFF; CDR3nt: TGTGCCAGCAGCGTAGGCGACAGGGCTCCCGAGCAGTTCTTC
j_gene: TRBJ2-1; v_gene: TRBV12-3/TRBV12-4; d_gene: -; abundance: -; CDR3aa: CASSLRGRFENEQFF; CDR3nt: TGTGCCAGCAGTTTAAGGGGACGATTTGAAAATGAGCAGTTCTTC
j_gene: TRBJ2-7; v_gene: TRBV7-9; d_gene: -; abundance: few; CDR3aa: CASSFRDTYEQYF; CDR3nt: TGTGCCAGCAGTTTCCGGGACACCTACGAGCAGTACTTC
j_gene: TRBJ2-5; v_gene: TRBV28; d_gene: -; abundance: few; CDR3aa: CASSFSLRVQYF; CDR3nt: TGTGCCAGCAGTTTTTCTCTCAGGGTGCAGTACTTC
j_gene: TRBJ2-3; v_gene: TRBV20-1; d_gene: TRBD2; abundance: -; CDR3aa: CSARGNPPAGASDTQYF; CDR3nt: TGCAGTGCTAGAGGTAACCCCCCAGCGGGAGCATCAGATACGCAGTATTTT
j_gene: TRBJ2-1; v_gene: TRBV9; d_gene: -; abundance: many; CDR3aa: CASSVGDAGLAYNEQFF; CDR3nt: TGTGCCAGCAGCGTAGGAGATGCCGGGCTAGCCTACAATGAGCAGTTCTTC
j_gene: TRBJ2-1; v_gene: TRBV4-1; d_gene: TRBD1; abundance: many; CDR3aa: CASSSQQGASYNEQFF; CDR3nt: TGCGCCAGCAGCTCACAACAGGGGGCTTCTTACAATGAGCAGTTCTTC
j_gene: TRBJ2-7; v_gene: TRBV6-6; d_gene: TRBD1; abundance: many; CDR3aa: CASRPLGTGGDEQYF; CDR3nt: TGTGCCAGCAGGCCTCTTGGGACAGGGGGCGACGAGCAGTACTTC
j_gene: TRBJ2-7; v_gene: TRBV6-5; d_gene: -; abundance: few; CDR3aa: CASSRDIFSYEQYF; CDR3nt: TGTGCCAGCAGTCGTGACATTTTCTCCTACGAGCAGTACTTC
j_gene: TRBJ2-1; v_gene: TRBV24-1; d_gene: -; abundance: -; CDR3aa: CATSEGHLNEQFF; CDR3nt: TGTGCCACCAGTGAAGGACACCTCAATGAGCAGTTCTTC
j_gene: TRBJ2-3; v_gene: TRBV12-3/TRBV12-4; d_gene: -; abundance: many; CDR3aa: CASSVRDSRTDTQYF; CDR3nt: TGTGCCAGCAGTGTCCGGGACTCCCGCACAGATACGCAGTATTTT
j_gene: TRBJ1-2; v_gene: TRBV5-5; d_gene: -; abundance: -; CDR3aa: CASSFLSGQTYYGYTF; CDR3nt: TGTGCCAGCAGCTTCTTATCTGGACAGACCTACTATGGCTACACCTTC
j_gene: TRBJ2-1; v_gene: TRBV29-1; d_gene: TRBD2; abundance: -; CDR3aa: CSVELALSNEQFF; CDR3nt: TGCAGCGTAGAACTAGCGTTAAGTAATGAGCAGTTCTTC
j_gene: TRBJ1-2; v_gene: TRBV28; d_gene: TRBD1; abundance: -; CDR3aa: CASSSGGAGYGYTF; CDR3nt: TGTGCCAGCAGTTCAGGGGGCGCCGGCTATGGCTACACCTTC